Presented here are 8 T cell receptor beta chains from one specimen sequenced in a study of T cell responses to AZD1222 COVID-19 vaccine. Assay: immunoSEQ multiplex PCR; the TCRdb copy retains only in-frame clones and omits some. The data hold around 190,000 clones, with roughly 92% observed a single time. This specimen was peripheral blood, taken on day 0 of AZD1222 vaccination. The receptors originated from an adult in good health.

The chain carries TRBV6-1 and TRBJ2-7; D may correspond to TRBD1 or TRBD2 (6 bases each). Trimming shortened V by 0 bases and J by 6 bases, and 15 bases separated the two germline ends. The CDR3 is 15 residues long. Germline V lookup: CDR1 MNHNS, CDR2 SASEGT. This CDR3 is CASSEARARGGEQYF. In nucleotides, the CDR3 is TGTGCCAGCAGTGAAGCGAGGGCCAGGGGAGGCGAGCAGTACTTC.

The gene calls are TRBV2 and TRBJ1-5; TRBD1 matches at 8 bases. There are 15 residues in the CDR3. The germline gives CDR1 SNHLY, CDR2 FYNNEI. Trimming took 7 bases from V and 7 from J; bases not matched to a gene: 12. The CDR3 region is CASTVDRAQTQPQHF. CDR3 DNA sequence: TGTGCCAGCACTGTGGACAGGGCCCAAACCCAGCCCCAGCATTTT.

This clone was picked up one time. This rearrangement joins TRBV27 to TRBJ1-2; D is possibly TRBD1 (6 bases). Trimming removed 7 bases at V and 2 bases at J, with 17 bases between. The CDR3 has 15 amino acids. Germline V gene lookup returns CDR1 MNHEY and CDR2 SMNVEV (reference sequence). CDR3 nucleotide sequence: TGTGCCAGCACGGGGGCAGCCGGTAAGAACTATGGCTACACCTTC. Translation gives CASTGAAGKNYGYTF.

This clone was observed a handful of times. The V gene is TRBV18, the J gene TRBJ1-4; perhaps TRBD1 as D (6 bases). Trimming pared 2 bases from V and 4 bases from J, leaving 11 bases between. From germline, CDR1 is KGHSH and CDR2 LQKENI. This CDR3 is 15 amino acids long. CDR3 bases: TGTGCCAGCTCACCATTTGGGACACATAATGAAAAACTGTTTTTT. Encoded protein: CASSPFGTHNEKLFF.

The rearrangement links TRBV5-1 to TRBJ2-1; 8 bases fit TRBD2. J lost 4 bases, V lost 0 bases, and 9 bases had no gene match. This CDR3 contains 17 residues. Germline CDR1 is SGHRS and CDR2 is YFSETQ. This CDR3 is CASSLAGTSFVYNEQFF. The CDR3 region has the DNA TGCGCCAGCAGCTTGGCGGGGACTAGTTTTGTATACAATGAGCAGTTCTTC.

The chain links TRBV27 to TRBJ2-7, with D possibly TRBD2 on 6 matching bases. Germline loops: CDR1 MNHEY, CDR2 SMNVEV (reference sequence). V was cut by 2 bases and J by 0 bases, with 11 bases left in between. The CDR3 runs 15 residues. The CDR3 DNA reads as TGTGCCAGCAGTTTAGGGGGGTCCCCCTCCTACGAGCAGTACTTC. The encoded protein is CASSLGGSPSYEQYF.

The count of this clone is one. This chain uses TRBV20-1 with TRBJ1-4; tentatively, D is TRBD1 (5 bases). The germline CDR1 and CDR2 sequences are DFQATT and SNEGSKA (reference sequence). The ends were cut back, 3 bases at V and 5 bases at J, with 13 bases in the middle. This CDR3 region has 14 residues. The CDR3 DNA sequence: TGCAGTGCTAGTTCCCGGGGCCAGAATGAAAAACTGTTTTTT. Translation gives CSASSRGQNEKLFF.

The genes are TRBV24-1 and TRBJ1-1; the D gene is possibly TRBD1 (6 bases). The V end was cut by 7 bases, the J end by 3 bases, with 11 bases between. In germline, CDR1 is KGHDR, CDR2 SFDVKD. The CDR3 has 13 residues. CDR3 nucleotides: TGTGCCACCAGAGAAAGACAGGACACTGAAGCTTTCTTT. Protein sequence: CATRERQDTEAFF.